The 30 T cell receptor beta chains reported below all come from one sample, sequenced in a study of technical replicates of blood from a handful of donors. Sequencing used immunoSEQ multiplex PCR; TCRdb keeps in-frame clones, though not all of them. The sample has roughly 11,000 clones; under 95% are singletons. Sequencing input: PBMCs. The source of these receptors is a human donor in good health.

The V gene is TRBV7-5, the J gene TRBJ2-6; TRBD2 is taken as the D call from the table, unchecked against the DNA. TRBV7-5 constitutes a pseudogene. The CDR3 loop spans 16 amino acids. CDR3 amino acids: CVRSLIPRSGANVLTF. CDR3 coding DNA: TGTGTCAGAAGCTTAATTCCGCGCTCTGGGGCCAACGTCCTGACTTTC.

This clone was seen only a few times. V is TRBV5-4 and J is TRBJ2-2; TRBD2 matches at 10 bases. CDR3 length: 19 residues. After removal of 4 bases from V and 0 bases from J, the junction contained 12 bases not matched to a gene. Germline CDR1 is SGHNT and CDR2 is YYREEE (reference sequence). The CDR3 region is CASSVGIAGGTPNTGELFF. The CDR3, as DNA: TGTGCCAGCAGCGTAGGAATAGCGGGAGGAACGCCGAACACCGGGGAGCTGTTTTTT.

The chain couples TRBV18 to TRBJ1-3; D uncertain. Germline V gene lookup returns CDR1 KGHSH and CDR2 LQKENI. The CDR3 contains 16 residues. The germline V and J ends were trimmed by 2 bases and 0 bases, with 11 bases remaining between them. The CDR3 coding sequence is TGTGCCAGCTCACCAGGGGAGATGAGCTCTGGAAACACCATATATTTT. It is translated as CASSPGEMSSGNTIYF.

The CDR3 sequence: CASSSNRVTGELFF. The CDR3 coding sequence is TGTGCCAGCAGCTCGAACAGGGTTACCGGGGAGCTGTTTTTT. V and J are TRBV11-2 and TRBJ2-2; tentative D call: TRBD1 (6 bases). CDR1 and CDR2 (germline): SGHAT, FQNNGV. The CDR3 runs 14 residues. Trimming removed 4 bases from V and 5 bases from J, with 11 bases in between.

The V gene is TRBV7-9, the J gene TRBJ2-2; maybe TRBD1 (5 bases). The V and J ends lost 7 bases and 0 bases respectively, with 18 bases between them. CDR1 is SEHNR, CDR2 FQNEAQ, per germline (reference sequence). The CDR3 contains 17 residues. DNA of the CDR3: TGTGCCAGCACCCCTGACGGGCTAGGGGCGAACACCGGGGAGCTGTTTTTT. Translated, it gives CASTPDGLGANTGELFF.

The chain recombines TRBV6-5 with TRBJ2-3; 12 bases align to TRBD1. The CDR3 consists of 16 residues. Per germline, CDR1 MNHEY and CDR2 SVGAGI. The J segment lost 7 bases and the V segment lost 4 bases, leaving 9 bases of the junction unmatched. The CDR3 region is CASSSGTGGLIHTQYF. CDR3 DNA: TGTGCCAGCAGTTCCGGGACAGGGGGCTTGATACATACGCAGTATTTT.

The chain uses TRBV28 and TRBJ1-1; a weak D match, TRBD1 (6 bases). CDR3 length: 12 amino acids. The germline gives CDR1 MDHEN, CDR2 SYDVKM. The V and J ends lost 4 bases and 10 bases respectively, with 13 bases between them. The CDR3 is CASSWEQGRAFF. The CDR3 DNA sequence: TGTGCCAGCAGTTGGGAACAGGGAAGAGCTTTCTTT.

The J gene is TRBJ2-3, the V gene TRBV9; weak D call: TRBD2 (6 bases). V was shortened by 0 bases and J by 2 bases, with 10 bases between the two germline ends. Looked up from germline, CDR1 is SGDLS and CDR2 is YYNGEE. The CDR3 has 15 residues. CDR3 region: CASSVGGGATDTQYF. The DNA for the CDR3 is TGTGCCAGCAGCGTAGGGGGAGGAGCCACAGATACGCAGTATTTT.

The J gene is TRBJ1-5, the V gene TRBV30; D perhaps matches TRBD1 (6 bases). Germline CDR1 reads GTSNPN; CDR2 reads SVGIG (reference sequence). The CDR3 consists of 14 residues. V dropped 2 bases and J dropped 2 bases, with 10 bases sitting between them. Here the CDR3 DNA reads TGTGCCTGGAGTACGGCAGGGGGCAATCAGCCCCAGCATTTT. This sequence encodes CAWSTAGGNQPQHF.

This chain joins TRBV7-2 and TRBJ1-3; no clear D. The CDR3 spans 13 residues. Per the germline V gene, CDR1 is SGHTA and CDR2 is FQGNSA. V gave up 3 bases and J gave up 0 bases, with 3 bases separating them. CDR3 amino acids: CASSFISGNTIYF. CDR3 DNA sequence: TGTGCCAGCAGCTTTATCTCTGGAAACACCATATATTTT.

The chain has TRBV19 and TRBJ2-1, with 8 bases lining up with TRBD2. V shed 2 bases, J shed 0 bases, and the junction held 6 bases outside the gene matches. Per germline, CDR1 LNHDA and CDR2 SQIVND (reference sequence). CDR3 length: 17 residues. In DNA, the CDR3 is TGTGCCAGTAGTATAATCTTTAGCGGGACCTCCTACAATGAGCAGTTCTTC. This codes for CASSIIFSGTSYNEQFF. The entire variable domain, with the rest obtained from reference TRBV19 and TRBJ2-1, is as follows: DGGITQSPKYLFRKEGQNVTLSCEQNLNHDAMYWYRQDPGQGLRLIYYSQIVNDFQKGDIAEGYSVSREKKESFPLTVTSAQKNPTAFYLCASSIIFSGTSYNEQFFGPGTRLTVL.

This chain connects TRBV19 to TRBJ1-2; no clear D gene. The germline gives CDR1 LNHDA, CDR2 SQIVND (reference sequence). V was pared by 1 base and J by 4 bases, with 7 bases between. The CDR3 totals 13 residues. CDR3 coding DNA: TGTGCCAGTAGTATAGGCGGCAGCTATGGCTACACCTTC. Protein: CASSIGGSYGYTF. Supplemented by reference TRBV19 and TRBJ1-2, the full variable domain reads DGGITQSPKYLFRKEGQNVTLSCEQNLNHDAMYWYRQDPGQGLRLIYYSQIVNDFQKGDIAEGYSVSREKKESFPLTVTSAQKNPTAFYLCASSIGGSYGYTFGSGTRLTVV.

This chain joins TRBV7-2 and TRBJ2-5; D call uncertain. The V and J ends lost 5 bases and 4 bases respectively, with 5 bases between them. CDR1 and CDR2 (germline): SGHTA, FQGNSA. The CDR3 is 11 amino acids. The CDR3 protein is CASSPRETQYF. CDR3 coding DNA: TGTGCCAGCAGCCCCCGAGAGACCCAGTACTTC.

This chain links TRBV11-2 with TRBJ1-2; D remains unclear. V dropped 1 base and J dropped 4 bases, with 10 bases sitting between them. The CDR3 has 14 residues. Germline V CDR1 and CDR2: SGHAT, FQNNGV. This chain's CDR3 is CASSLVGASYGYTF. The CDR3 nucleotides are TGTGCCAGCAGCTTAGTGGGAGCAAGCTATGGCTACACCTTC.

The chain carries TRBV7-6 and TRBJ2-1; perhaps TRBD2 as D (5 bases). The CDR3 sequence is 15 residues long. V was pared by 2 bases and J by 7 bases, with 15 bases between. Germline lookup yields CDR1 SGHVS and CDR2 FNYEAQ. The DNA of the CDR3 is TGTGCCAGCAGCTTACTACGCGGGCGGAGGAATGAGCAGTTCTTC. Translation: CASSLLRGRRNEQFF.

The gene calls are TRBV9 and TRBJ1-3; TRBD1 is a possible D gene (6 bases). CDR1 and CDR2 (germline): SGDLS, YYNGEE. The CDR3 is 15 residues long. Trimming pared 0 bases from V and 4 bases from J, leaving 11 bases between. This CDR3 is CASSVELQGGNTIYF. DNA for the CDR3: TGTGCCAGCAGCGTAGAACTGCAGGGGGGAAACACCATATATTTT.

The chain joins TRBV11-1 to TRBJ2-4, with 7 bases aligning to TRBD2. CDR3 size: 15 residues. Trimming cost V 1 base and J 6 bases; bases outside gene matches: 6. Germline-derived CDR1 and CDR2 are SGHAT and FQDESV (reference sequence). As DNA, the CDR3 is TGTGCCAGCAGCTTAGGCGCGGGAGTCGCAAACATTCAGTACTTC. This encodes CASSLGAGVANIQYF. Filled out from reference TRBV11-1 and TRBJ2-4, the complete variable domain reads EAEVAQSPRYKITEKSQAVAFWCDPISGHATLYWYRQILGQGPELLVQFQDESVVDDSQLPKDRFSAERLKGVDSTLKIQPAELGDSAMYLCASSLGAGVANIQYFGAGTRLSVL.

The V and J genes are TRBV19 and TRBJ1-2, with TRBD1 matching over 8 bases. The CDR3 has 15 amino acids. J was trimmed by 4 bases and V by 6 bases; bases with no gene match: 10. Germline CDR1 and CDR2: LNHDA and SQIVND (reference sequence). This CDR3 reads CASSPGQGGGYGYTF. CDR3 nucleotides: TGTGCCAGTAGCCCCGGACAGGGCGGCGGCTATGGCTACACCTTC.

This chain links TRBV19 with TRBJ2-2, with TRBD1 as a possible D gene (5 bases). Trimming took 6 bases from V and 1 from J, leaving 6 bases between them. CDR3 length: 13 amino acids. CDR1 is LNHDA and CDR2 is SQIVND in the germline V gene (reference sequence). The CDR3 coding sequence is TGTGCCAGTAGCGACAGGAACACCGGGGAGCTGTTTTTT. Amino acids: CASSDRNTGELFF.

In nucleotides, the CDR3 is TGTGCCACCGAGCTGGGACAGGGGCGGACTGAAGCTTTCTTT. Protein sequence: CATELGQGRTEAFF. The chain combines TRBV6-1 with TRBJ1-1; 10 bases align to TRBD1. This CDR3 region has 14 residues. V shed 10 bases, J shed 5 bases, and the junction held 10 bases outside the gene matches. Germline CDR1 reads MNHNS; CDR2 reads SASEGT.

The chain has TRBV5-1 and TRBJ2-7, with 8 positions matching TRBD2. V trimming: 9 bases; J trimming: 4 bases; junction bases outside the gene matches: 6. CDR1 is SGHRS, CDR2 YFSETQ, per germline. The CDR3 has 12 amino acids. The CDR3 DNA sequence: TGCGCCAAAGGACTAGCTTGGTACGAGCAGTACTTC. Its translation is CAKGLAWYEQYF. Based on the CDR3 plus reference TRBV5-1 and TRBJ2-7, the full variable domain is KAGVTQTPRYLIKTRGQQVTLSCSPISGHRSVSWYQQTPGQGLQFLFEYFSETQRNKGNFPGRFSGRQFSNSRSEMNVSTLELGDSALYLCAKGLAWYEQYFGPGTRLTVT.

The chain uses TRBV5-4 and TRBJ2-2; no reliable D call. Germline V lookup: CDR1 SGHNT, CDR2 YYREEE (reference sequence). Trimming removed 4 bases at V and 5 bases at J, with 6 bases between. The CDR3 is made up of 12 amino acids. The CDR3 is CASSPNTGELFF. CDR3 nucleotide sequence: TGTGCCAGCAGCCCAAATACCGGGGAGCTGTTTTTT.

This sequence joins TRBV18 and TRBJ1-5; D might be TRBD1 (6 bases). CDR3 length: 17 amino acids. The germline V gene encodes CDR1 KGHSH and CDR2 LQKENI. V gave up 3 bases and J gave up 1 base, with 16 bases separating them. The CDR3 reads CASSPPTGTPSNQPQHF. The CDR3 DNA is TGTGCCAGCTCACCTCCTACCGGGACACCGAGCAATCAGCCCCAGCATTTT.

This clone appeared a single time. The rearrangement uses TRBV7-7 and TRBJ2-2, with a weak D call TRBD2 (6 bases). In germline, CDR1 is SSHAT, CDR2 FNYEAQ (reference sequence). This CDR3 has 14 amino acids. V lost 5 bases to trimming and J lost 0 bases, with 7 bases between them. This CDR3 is CASSQRANTGELFF. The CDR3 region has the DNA TGTGCCAGCAGCCAGCGGGCGAACACCGGGGAGCTGTTTTTT.

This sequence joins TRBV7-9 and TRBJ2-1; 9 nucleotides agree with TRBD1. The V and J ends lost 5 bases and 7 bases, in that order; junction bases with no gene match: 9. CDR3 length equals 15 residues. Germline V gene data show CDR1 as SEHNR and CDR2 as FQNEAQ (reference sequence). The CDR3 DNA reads TGTGCCAGCAGCGGCCCGGGACAGGGTATAAATGAGCAGTTCTTC. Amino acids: CASSGPGQGINEQFF. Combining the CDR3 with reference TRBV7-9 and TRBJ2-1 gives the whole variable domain DTGVSQNPRHKITKRGQNVTFRCDPISEHNRLYWYRQTLGQGPEFLTYFQNEAQLEKSRLLSDRFSAERPKGSFSTLEIQRTEQGDSAMYLCASSGPGQGINEQFFGPGTRLTVL.

The CDR3 loop reads CASSRTGETYEQYF. CDR3 in DNA: TGTGCCAGCAGCCGGACAGGGGAAACCTACGAGCAGTACTTC. This chain joins TRBV7-6 and TRBJ2-7; 9 nucleotides line up with TRBD1. Germline trimming cut 5 bases from V and 2 bases from J; bases unmatched to any gene: 4. The germline gives CDR1 SGHVS, CDR2 FNYEAQ. The length of the CDR3 is 14 residues.

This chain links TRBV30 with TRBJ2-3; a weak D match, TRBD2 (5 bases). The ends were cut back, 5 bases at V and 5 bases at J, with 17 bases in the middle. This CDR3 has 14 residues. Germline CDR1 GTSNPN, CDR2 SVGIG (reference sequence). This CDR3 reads CAWVRGGSVDTQYF. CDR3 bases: TGTGCCTGGGTTCGAGGTGGTAGCGTAGATACGCAGTATTTT.

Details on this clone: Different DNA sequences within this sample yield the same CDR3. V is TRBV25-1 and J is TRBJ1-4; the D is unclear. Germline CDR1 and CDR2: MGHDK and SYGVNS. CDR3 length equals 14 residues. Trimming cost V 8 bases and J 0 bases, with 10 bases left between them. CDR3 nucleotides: TGTGCCAGCGGAGCTTCTGCAACTAATGAAAAACTGTTTTTT. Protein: CASGASATNEKLFF.

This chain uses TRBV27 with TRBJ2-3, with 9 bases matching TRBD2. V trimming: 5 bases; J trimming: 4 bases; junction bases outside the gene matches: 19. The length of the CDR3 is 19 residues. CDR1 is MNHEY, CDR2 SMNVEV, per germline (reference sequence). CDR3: CASSPRPLIAGASPDTQYF. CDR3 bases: TGTGCCAGCAGTCCGAGGCCACTTATAGCGGGAGCCTCGCCAGATACGCAGTATTTT.

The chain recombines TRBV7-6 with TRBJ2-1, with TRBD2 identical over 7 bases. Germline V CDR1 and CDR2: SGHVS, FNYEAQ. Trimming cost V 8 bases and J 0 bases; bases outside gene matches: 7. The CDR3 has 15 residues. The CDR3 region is CASGRGLSSYNEQFF. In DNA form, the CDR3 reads TGTGCCAGCGGAAGGGGACTAAGCTCCTACAATGAGCAGTTCTTC. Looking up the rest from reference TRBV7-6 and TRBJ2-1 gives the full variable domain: GAGVSQSPRYKVTKRGQDVALRCDPISGHVSLYWYRQALGQGPEFLTYFNYEAQQDKSGLPNDRFSAERPEGSISTLTIQRTEQRDSAMYRCASGRGLSSYNEQFFGPGTRLTVL.